The sequence of this T cell receptor beta chain was determined in a study of blood T cells in healthy people across ages. In this sample, this clonotype turned up a few times. Its cognate antigen is unknown. A junction boundary mismatches the germline segment, possibly from a read error. The CDR3 loop spans 14 amino acids. Germline lookup yields CDR1 SNHLY and CDR2 FYNNEI. Overall study results and limits: The study found more naive CD4+ cells and higher diversity in long-lived than aged donors.

Using a J-beta primer mix together with a sample-barcoded 5' primer, a second PCR was run for roughly 6 to 12 cycles. TCRdb re-derived calls from the 5' RACE reads in MiXCR, one entry per CDR3 protein. The sample yields 1.5 million to 2 million distinct CDR3 sequences, about 31% seen once. The source of this sequence is a woman under 40 in good health. Material: blood. The chain couples TRBV2 to TRBJ2-3, with TRBD1 identical over 8 bases. CDR3 sequence (DNA): TGTGCCAGCAGTGAGGGTCAGGGGACAGGTACGCAGTATTTT. As protein: CASSEGQGTGTQYF. The entire variable domain, with the rest obtained from reference TRBV2 and TRBJ2-3, is as follows: EPEVTQTPSHQVTQMGQEVILRCVPISNHLYFYWYRQILGQKVEFLVSFYNNEISEKSEIFDDQFSVERPDGSNFTLKIRSTKLEDSAMYFCASSEGQGTGTQYFGPGTRLTVL.